This entry describes one T cell receptor (beta chain). The record originates from a study of cytomegalovirus exposure and HLA in healthy donors. Study as a whole: An early release of data contained approximately 80 million unique TCRs, which came from HLA-typed donors.

PCR was performed using 60 Vbeta and 13 Jbeta primers. Assay used: immunoSEQ multiplex PCR; TCRdb lists only in-frame clones, some missing. The repertoire includes 90,000 to 150,000 clones, about 75% of them detected once, and roughly 3% sits in the top ten. Per germline, CDR1 SQVTM and CDR2 ANQGSEA. This CDR3 comprises 14 residues. The ends were cut back, 4 bases at V and 0 bases at J, with 13 bases in the middle. The clonotype comes from a woman aged 35 to 49 in good health and CMV-seropositive. This chain uses TRBV29-1 with TRBJ2-7; D possibly corresponds to TRBD2 (5 bases). The sequenced sample was PBMCs. Here the CDR3 reads CSVGTAGSSYEQYF. The CDR3 nucleotides are TGCAGCGTTGGGACCGCTGGGAGCTCCTACGAGCAGTACTTC.